This T cell receptor beta chain was found in a study of circulating and synovial CD4+ cells in juvenile arthritis. Study-wide findings and caveats: Circulating pathogenic-like lymphocytes shared a substantially higher fraction of CDR3 sequences with synovium than bulk blood. Overlap with synovium rose as more T cells were sequenced. Some such blood samples were as oligoclonal as synovium. CPL versus bulk CD4 samples: T cell genome counts differed by at least an order of magnitude.

The data were produced by immunoSEQ multiplex PCR, yet TCRdb's version contains in-frame clones alone and is incomplete. The sample has 25,000 to 35,000 clones, around 93% seen once. This CDR3 is built from 14 residues. Losses at the gene ends were 6 bases for V and 4 bases for J; bases not matched to a gene: 6. Germline CDR1 reads MNHEY; CDR2 reads SMNVEV (reference sequence). Details on this clone: Its antigen remains unknown.

The TCR sequence derives from a human donor with juvenile idiopathic arthritis. The sample comprised CD4+ T cells from blood. The chain has TRBV27 and TRBJ2-7; the match to TRBD1 covers 10 bases. Here the CDR3 DNA reads TGTGCCAGCAGCCGGGACAGGGGAGGTTACGAGCAGTACTTC. Residues: CASSRDRGGYEQYF.